Only a few counts were recorded for the clone carrying this T cell receptor beta chain. The target antigen is unknown. The data belong to a study of beta chain features in type 1 diabetes. Study-level background: Patients were similar to healthy donors in age and gender (as well as in cell yields).

V lost 6 bases and J lost 0, with 11 bases in between. CDR1 and CDR2 from the germline V gene are SQVTM and ANQGSEA. This CDR3 comprises 13 residues. General study results and limits: For Type 1 diabetes patients, all four CD4+ subsets carried TCRB CDR3s that were moderately but significantly shorter. TCRB repertoires of naive, central memory and Treg cells appeared more similar among patients than among healthy donors.

Each population that was sorted was more than 98% pure. Expressed TCRB transcripts were sequenced, since all the RNA that had been isolated was reverse transcribed. Generated by immunoSEQ multiplex PCR, the TCRdb table keeps only in-frame clones and is missing some. The data show 150,000 to 190,000 clones, with under 13% seen just once and 0.45% to 0.6% held by the top ten. This receptor was taken from a man aged 25 to 45 with type 1 diabetes. The sample was central memory CD4+ T cells from blood. The genes are TRBV29-1 and TRBJ2-5; tentatively, D is TRBD2 (5 bases). CDR3 region: CSVRAADQETQYF. The CDR3, as DNA: TGCAGCGTGAGGGCGGCGGACCAAGAGACCCAGTACTTC.